This T cell receptor beta chain was identified in a study of OX40 agonist ivuxolimab in advanced cancers. General study results and limits: Partial responders at 0.1-3.0 mg/kg had among the lowest clonal expansion. A proportion of nonresponders additionally exhibited low normalized T-cell clonal expansion.

This CDR3 has 16 amino acids. V was clipped by 7 bases and J by 5 bases; unmatched bases: 17. CDR1 is MNHEY and CDR2 is SMNVEV in the germline V gene (reference sequence). A remark on this clone: Its antigen is still unknown.

Sequencing was performed with immunoSEQ multiplex PCR; in TCRdb, only in-frame clones are kept and a portion is missing. This table holds over 45,000 clones, roughly 89% found once. The origin of this receptor is an adult with an advanced solid tumor such as melanoma, head and neck, liver or kidney cancer. V and J are TRBV27 and TRBJ2-7, with TRBD1 matching 7 bases. The material was CD4+ or CD8+ T cells sorted from blood, obtained in a trial of the OX40 agonist ivuxolimab. For the CDR3, the DNA is TGTGCCAGCACCACGCTCACGGGACAGACAAGACACGAGCAGTACTTC. Residues: CASTTLTGQTRHEQYF.